A selection of T cell receptor beta chains follows, all from one sample in a study of Graves' ophthalmopathy and Graves' hyperthyroidism. TCRdb re-analysed the multiplex PCR reads in MiXCR, keeping a single row per CDR3 protein. The table lists approximately 210,000 distinct CDR3 sequences, roughly 29% of them singletons. Material: peripheral blood. The receptors were sampled from a man between 45 and 60 years old with Graves' ophthalmopathy. The CDR3 runs from the conserved cysteine through the conserved F or W. A D gene is named only where the DNA matches it firmly. Size values are once, few and many counts, or a class for expanded clones, and some rows have none.

CDR3,DNA,D,J,V,size
CASSIRTSGVSYEQYF,TGTGCCAGCAGTATACGGACCAGCGGGGTCTCCTACGAGCAGTACTTC,TRBD2,TRBJ2-7,TRBV27,many
CASSEEGVSYGYTF,TGTGCCAGCAGTGAGGAGGGGGTCTCCTATGGCTACACCTTC,.,TRBJ1-2,TRBV6-1,.
CASGRTEETQYF,TGTGCCAGCGGCAGGACGGAAGAGACCCAGTACTTC,.,TRBJ2-5,TRBV6-1,many
CAISESLGEQYF,TGTGCCATCAGTGAGTCGTTGGGCGAGCAGTACTTC,.,TRBJ2-7,TRBV10-3,many
CSVSIGLNVDF,TGCAGCGTATCAATCGGGTTAAACGTGGACTTC,.,TRBJ2-7,TRBV29-1,many
CASSLGAGGRWF,TGTGCCAGCAGTTTGGGAGCAGGGGGCAGGTGGTTC,TRBD1,TRBJ2-4,TRBV12-3/TRBV12-4,many
CATSTGQGLQPQHF,TGTGCCACCAGCACAGGACAGGGCTTGCAGCCCCAGCATTTT,TRBD1,TRBJ1-5,TRBV15,many
CAISELGQEAFF,TGTGCCATCAGTGAGTTGGGACAGGAAGCTTTCTTT,TRBD1,TRBJ1-1,TRBV10-3,many
CASSLKGARGRYGYTF,TGTGCCAGCAGTTTGAAGGGGGCGCGGGGTAGATATGGCTACACCTTC,TRBD1,TRBJ1-2,TRBV28,.
CASTAGTSGFGEQYF,TGTGCCAGCACCGCCGGGACTAGCGGATTTGGGGAGCAGTACTTC,TRBD2,TRBJ2-7,TRBV6-1,many
CASRRGLEGQETQYF,TGTGCCAGCCGGCGGGGGTTAGAGGGCCAAGAGACCCAGTACTTC,TRBD2,TRBJ2-5,TRBV6-5,many
CAWTGTYYEQYF,TGTGCCTGGACGGGGACCTACTACGAGCAGTACTTC,.,TRBJ2-7,TRBV30,many
CAWRPGSNNSPLHF,TGTGCCTGGAGACCAGGGTCCAATAATTCACCCCTCCACTTT,.,TRBJ1-6,TRBV30,.
CASSPTSGGWYEQYF,TGTGCCAGCAGTCCGACTAGCGGGGGGTGGTACGAGCAGTACTTC,TRBD2,TRBJ2-7,TRBV27,many
CASSQEPVAGANTGELLF,TGCGCCAGCAGCCAAGAACCTGTAGCGGGAGCAAATACCGGGGAGCTGCTTTTT,TRBD2,TRBJ2-2,TRBV4-1,.
CSANAGGFYEQYF,TGCAGTGCTAATGCGGGGGGCTTCTACGAGCAGTACTTC,TRBD2,TRBJ2-7,TRBV20-1,many
CASSLVGGLAGGSYEQYF,TGTGCCAGCAGCTTAGTGGGGGGACTAGCGGGAGGGTCATACGAGCAGTACTTC,TRBD2,TRBJ2-7,TRBV11-2,.
CSVDQAEANYGYTF,TGCAGCGTTGATCAGGCAGAAGCCAACTATGGCTACACCTTC,.,TRBJ1-2,TRBV29-1,.